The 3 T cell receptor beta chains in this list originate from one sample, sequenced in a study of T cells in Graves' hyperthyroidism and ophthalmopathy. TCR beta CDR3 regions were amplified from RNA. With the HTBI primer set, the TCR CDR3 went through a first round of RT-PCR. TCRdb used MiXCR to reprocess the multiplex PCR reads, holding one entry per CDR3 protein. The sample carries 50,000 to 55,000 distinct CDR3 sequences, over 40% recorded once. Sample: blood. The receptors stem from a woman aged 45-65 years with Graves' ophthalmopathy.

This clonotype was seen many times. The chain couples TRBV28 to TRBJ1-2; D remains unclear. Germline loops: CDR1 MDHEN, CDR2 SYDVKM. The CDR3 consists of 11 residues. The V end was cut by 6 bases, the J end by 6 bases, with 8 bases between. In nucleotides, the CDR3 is TGTGCCAGCAGCGAGGACGATGGCTACACCTTC. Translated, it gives CASSEDDGYTF.

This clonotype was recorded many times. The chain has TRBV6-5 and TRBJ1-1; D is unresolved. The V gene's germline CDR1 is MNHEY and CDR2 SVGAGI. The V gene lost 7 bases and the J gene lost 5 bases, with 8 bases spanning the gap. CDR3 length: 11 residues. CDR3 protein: CASKKGTEAFF. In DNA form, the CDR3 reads TGTGCCAGCAAGAAAGGTACTGAAGCTTTCTTT.

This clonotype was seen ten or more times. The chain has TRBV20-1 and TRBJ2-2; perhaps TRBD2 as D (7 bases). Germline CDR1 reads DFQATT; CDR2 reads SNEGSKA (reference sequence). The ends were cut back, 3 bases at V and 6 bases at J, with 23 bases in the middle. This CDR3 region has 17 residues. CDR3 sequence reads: CSARGGQGVLRPGELFF. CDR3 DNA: TGCAGTGCTAGGGGGGGGCAGGGCGTCCTCAGGCCCGGGGAGCTGTTTTTT.